This TCR beta chain originates from a study of shared clonotypes between healthy human individuals. Study outcomes and limitations: Memory subsets generally showed lower estimated richness than naive subsets.

This clone was detected only once. Its antigen remains unknown. The protocol was immunoSEQ multiplex PCR, while the TCRdb copy is restricted to in-frame clones and leaves out a portion. The table has 1,100,000 or so clones, around 78% seen once; the top ten hold roughly 0.56%. The CDR3 is 14 residues long. CDR1 and CDR2 (germline): SGHRS, YFSETQ. J gave up 4 bases and V 8 bases, and 11 bases lay outside the gene matches. The sequenced sample was memory CD4+ T cells from PBMCs. Indicated subset: CD45RA-negative fraction. The chain couples TRBV5-1 to TRBJ2-7; 8 nucleotides match TRBD1. This clonotype was obtained from a man aged 18-30 years in good health. Some clones in this sample may be carry-over from other donors' samples. This CDR3 reads CASKTGTGPYEQYF. CDR3 nucleotide sequence: TGCGCCAGTAAGACCGGGACAGGACCTTACGAGCAGTACTTC.